Listed below are T cell receptor beta chains from one sample, sequenced in a study of Graves' ophthalmopathy and Graves' hyperthyroidism. MiXCR, run by TCRdb on the multiplex PCR reads, gives a single entry per CDR3 protein. Of roughly 500,000 distinct CDR3 sequences listed, around 15% are singletons. Sequences were obtained from blood. The receptors were sampled from a woman in her 30s with Graves' ophthalmopathy. The CDR3 runs from the conserved cysteine through the conserved F or W. D genes are given only for firm matches. Expanded clones are given a class, and other clones once, few, many or no size at all.

CDR3aa | j_gene | v_gene | d_gene | abundance | len
CASSLRTSGPYEQYF | TRBJ2-7 | TRBV11-2 | TRBD2 | many | 15
CASSEPGRALWQYF | TRBJ2-7 | TRBV6-1 | TRBD2 | few | 14
CAWIHPGQVITEAFF | TRBJ1-1 | TRBV30 | TRBD1 | many | 15
CASSVGTYNYGYTF | TRBJ1-2 | TRBV9 | . | many | 14
CASSLAPGGAGELFF | TRBJ2-2 | TRBV7-2 | TRBD2 | many | 15
CSALSAWNSYEQYF | TRBJ2-7 | TRBV20-1 | . | many | 14
CASSHIARAEDEQYF | TRBJ2-7 | TRBV4-1 | . | many | 15
CASSTSWNQYF | TRBJ2-5 | TRBV6-5 | . | many | 11
CASSLVGGGLTEAFF | TRBJ1-1 | TRBV27 | TRBD1 | many | 15
CASSLGGDKPPLHF | TRBJ1-6 | TRBV7-9 | . | many | 14
CASSQTVAEAFF | TRBJ1-1 | TRBV7-9 | . | many | 12
CATGGDTGELFF | TRBJ2-2 | TRBV12-3/TRBV12-4 | . | . | 12
CASSLLGAEQETQYF | TRBJ2-5 | TRBV11-3 | . | many | 15
CASSATVPGQGSNTEAFF | TRBJ1-1 | TRBV9 | TRBD1 | many | 18
CATSGGNAEAFF | TRBJ1-1 | TRBV24-1 | . | few | 12
CASSPWTDTGELFF | TRBJ2-2 | TRBV5-1 | . | many | 14
CASSFGGQSYEQYF | TRBJ2-7 | TRBV11-3 | . | many | 14
CASSGSGTGGDEQYF | TRBJ2-7 | TRBV6-1 | TRBD1 | few | 15
CASMERTYEQYF | TRBJ2-7 | TRBV28 | . | . | 12
CASSLGTSDEQYF | TRBJ2-7 | TRBV5-1 | . | many | 13
CSARDPTRGLSYEQYF | TRBJ2-7 | TRBV20-1 | . | many | 16
CASSRGSGGGYTF | TRBJ1-2 | TRBV7-2 | . | many | 13
CASSQDLASNQPQHF | TRBJ1-5 | TRBV3-1 | . | many | 15
CASSFPEGSGEQYF | TRBJ2-7 | TRBV25-1 | . | many | 14
CASSEDGRDTGELFF | TRBJ2-2 | TRBV6-4 | TRBD2 | many | 15
CASSGGWDEQYF | TRBJ2-7 | TRBV6-1 | . | many | 12
CASSLMTGQETQYF | TRBJ2-5 | TRBV7-9 | . | . | 14
CASRGQGFYEQYF | TRBJ2-7 | TRBV6-1 | TRBD1 | many | 13
CASSVNAGGLYEQYF | TRBJ2-7 | TRBV12-3/TRBV12-4 | . | many | 15
CASSVRTGSLYEQYF | TRBJ2-7 | TRBV6-1 | TRBD1 | . | 15
CATSDSVSYEQYF | TRBJ2-7 | TRBV24-1 | . | few | 13
CASSSDGAGEAFF | TRBJ1-1 | TRBV6-5 | . | many | 13
CASSLEAGVTGELFF | TRBJ2-2 | TRBV28 | TRBD2 | many | 15
CASSFGPYYEQYF | TRBJ2-7 | TRBV12-3/TRBV12-4 | . | many | 13
CASSRQGASSPLHF | TRBJ1-6 | TRBV9 | TRBD1 | . | 14
CATGDYYSNQPQHF | TRBJ1-5 | TRBV24-1 | . | many | 14
CASSLGEGGHTEAFF | TRBJ1-1 | TRBV13 | . | . | 15
CATSSGVQGTYEQYF | TRBJ2-7 | TRBV15 | TRBD1 | . | 15
CASSHPGHEAFF | TRBJ1-1 | TRBV6-1 | . | few | 12
CASSFTPSNYGYTF | TRBJ1-2 | TRBV28 | . | many | 14
CSAGTGASTDTQYF | TRBJ2-3 | TRBV20-1 | TRBD1 | . | 14
CASSEAGWWEQYF | TRBJ2-7 | TRBV6-1 | . | many | 13
CAMTQIANTGELFF | TRBJ2-2 | TRBV10-3 | . | many | 14
CASSENIQPRGGYEQYF | TRBJ2-7 | TRBV5-1 | . | . | 17
CSARETGGRQPQHF | TRBJ1-5 | TRBV20-1 | TRBD1 | . | 14
CASSLSGTTQPQHF | TRBJ1-5 | TRBV7-2 | . | many | 14
CSATKWEGYGYTF | TRBJ1-2 | TRBV20-1 | . | many | 13
CASSYSRTDGGYTF | TRBJ1-2 | TRBV6-5 | . | many | 14
CASSLVADGTEAFF | TRBJ1-1 | TRBV5-1 | . | many | 14
CSARDQGSGRPYEQYF | TRBJ2-7 | TRBV20-1 | TRBD2 | . | 16
CASSFEIPGGYTF | TRBJ1-2 | TRBV28 | . | many | 13
CSVGGGTGELFF | TRBJ2-2 | TRBV29-1 | . | . | 12
CAWSAWGDQPQHF | TRBJ1-5 | TRBV30 | . | few | 13
CASTPTVFREAFF | TRBJ1-1 | TRBV19 | . | many | 13
CASSLSTRTDEQYF | TRBJ2-7 | TRBV7-9 | . | many | 14
CASSRAPSMNTEAFF | TRBJ1-1 | TRBV10-2 | . | . | 15
CASTRSTSGNTIYF | TRBJ1-3 | TRBV12-3/TRBV12-4 | . | few | 14
CASSYLGGGYTF | TRBJ1-2 | TRBV6-5 | . | many | 12
CASSYGHPGSPSGQYF | TRBJ2-7 | TRBV5-1 | . | . | 16
CSARGRAGALYEQYF | TRBJ2-7 | TRBV20-1 | TRBD2 | many | 15